Listed below are T cell receptor beta chains from one sample, sequenced in a study of blood T cell repertoires in COVID-19. TCRdb's copy holds only in-frame clones and misses some; the assay was immunoSEQ multiplex PCR. The sample has about 310,000 clones, 80% to 90% seen once. Sequenced: peripheral blood. Every receptor here comes from a man between 45 and 60 years old with active or convalescent COVID-19. Each CDR3 is given with its conserved first and last residue. The D gene is left open where the match is weak. The size field is filled for only some rows; it gives once, few, many or a size class.

v_gene,d_gene,j_gene,abundance,len,CDR3nt,CDR3aa
TRBV6-1,-,TRBJ1-6,-,12,TGTGCCAGCAGTGAAGACTATTCACCCCTCCACTTT,CASSEDYSPLHF
TRBV5-1,TRBD1,TRBJ1-6,-,16,TGCGCCAGCAGCTTGGGAGGGGGCGCGAGTTATTCACCCCTCCACTTT,CASSLGGGASYSPLHF
TRBV28,TRBD1,TRBJ1-4,-,15,TGTGCCAGCAGGGAAACAGGGGCAACTAATGAAAAACTGTTTTTT,CASRETGATNEKLFF
TRBV9,-,TRBJ1-1,medium-sized,13,TGTGCCAGCAGCGTAGCGTGGCAGACTGAAGCTTTCTTT,CASSVAWQTEAFF
TRBV28,TRBD1,TRBJ1-4,once,17,TGTGCCAGCAGTCCCGGGACAGGGAAAGAGGGTAATGAAAAACTGTTTTTT,CASSPGTGKEGNEKLFF
TRBV3-1/TRBV3-2,TRBD2,TRBJ2-5,-,16,TGTGCCAGCAGCCCCCCCTGGGGAGCGGGAGAAGAGACCCAGTACTTC,CASSPPWGAGEETQYF
TRBV6-5,-,TRBJ1-5,-,15,TGTGCCAGCAGTTTAGGCCAGGGCTACAATCAGCCCCAGCATTTT,CASSLGQGYNQPQHF
TRBV5-1,-,TRBJ1-6,-,14,TGCGCCAGCAGCGGGCGGGACCCGAATTCACCCCTCCACTTT,CASSGRDPNSPLHF
TRBV5-4,TRBD1,TRBJ1-2,-,14,TGTGCCAGCAGCACCGGGACAGAGCTTTATGGCTACACCTTC,CASSTGTELYGYTF
TRBV6-5,TRBD1,TRBJ1-2,-,14,TGTGCCAGCAGGGACAGGGGGAAGAACTATGGCTACACCTTC,CASRDRGKNYGYTF
TRBV28,TRBD1,TRBJ1-1,-,13,TGTGCCGGGACGACAGGGCACAACACTGAAGCTTTCTTT,CAGTTGHNTEAFF
TRBV7-8,-,TRBJ1-2,-,13,TGTGCCAGCAGCTGGGCGGGTACCCAGGGCTACACCTTC,CASSWAGTQGYTF
TRBV5-4,-,TRBJ2-7,many,16,TGTGCCAGCAGGCCCGGACGGACAGATTCCTTGGGGGAGCAGTACTTC,CASRPGRTDSLGEQYF
TRBV10-3,TRBD2,TRBJ2-3,few,15,TGTGCCATCAGTGACACTAGCGGGAGCGGAGATACGCAGTATTTT,CAISDTSGSGDTQYF
TRBV29-1,TRBD2,TRBJ2-1,-,14,TGCAGCGCGAAACAGACTAGCGGCTACAATGAGCAGTTCTTC,CSAKQTSGYNEQFF
TRBV28,TRBD1,TRBJ2-5,-,13,TGTGCCAGCAGTACAGGGGCCCAAGAGACCCAGTACTTC,CASSTGAQETQYF
TRBV7-9,TRBD1,TRBJ1-4,-,14,TGTGCCAGCAGCTCCACAGGGGATTGGGGAAAACTGTTTTTT,CASSSTGDWGKLFF
TRBV18,TRBD2,TRBJ2-3,-,16,TGTGCCAGCTCACCTCAGGGCGGGGGTCTGAAAGATACGCAGTATTTT,CASSPQGGGLKDTQYF
TRBV19,-,TRBJ1-5,-,14,TGTGCCAGTAGTATCGGCCAGCGTAATCAGCCCCAGCATTTT,CASSIGQRNQPQHF
TRBV11-2,-,TRBJ1-6,-,15,TGTGCCAGCAGCTTCCGGGACACTGATAATTCACCCCTCCACTTT,CASSFRDTDNSPLHF
TRBV6-1,TRBD2,TRBJ2-1,once,16,TGTGCCAGCAGTGCGCGATGGACTAGCGGGTACAATGAGCAGTTCTTC,CASSARWTSGYNEQFF
TRBV6-5,TRBD1,TRBJ1-2,-,15,TGTGCCAGCAGTTACGTGGGACAGTACCTTGATGGCTACACCTTC,CASSYVGQYLDGYTF
TRBV21-1,-,TRBJ1-3,-,18,TGTGCCAGCAGCAAAAGGGACGGACAGGCCGACTCTGGAAACACCATATATTTT,CASSKRDGQADSGNTIYF
TRBV29-1,TRBD1,TRBJ1-1,-,13,TGCAGCGTTGGATCAGGGGGAAGGACTGAAGCTTTCTTT,CSVGSGGRTEAFF
TRBV7-2,TRBD1,TRBJ1-2,once,17,TGTGCCAGCAGCTTAGGCCCCATGAGGGGGCTGAGCTATGGCTACACCTTC,CASSLGPMRGLSYGYTF
TRBV19,TRBD1,TRBJ2-5,-,15,TGTGCCAGTAGTAAACTGACAGGGGGCGGGGAGACCCAGTACTTC,CASSKLTGGGETQYF
TRBV30,-,TRBJ1-2,-,12,TGTGCCTGGAGTCCCCTCGACTATGGCTACACCTTC,CAWSPLDYGYTF
TRBV21-1,-,TRBJ1-1,-,15,TGTGCCAGCAGCACCCTCGTAAAGCAGGGGACTGAAGCTTTCTTT,CASSTLVKQGTEAFF
TRBV18,-,TRBJ2-2,-,16,TGTGCCAGCTCACCGCAAAACAGGGAGAACACCGGGGAGCTGTTTTTT,CASSPQNRENTGELFF
TRBV7-9,-,TRBJ1-1,-,15,TGTGCCAGCACCCCGCTGGGAGGGTTGGACACTGAAGCTTTCTTT,CASTPLGGLDTEAFF
TRBV18,TRBD2,TRBJ2-1,-,16,TGTGCCAGCTCACCGCAGGAAGCGGGAGGGCACAATGAGCAGTTCTTC,CASSPQEAGGHNEQFF
TRBV24-1,TRBD2,TRBJ2-1,-,15,TGTGCCACCAGTGAGGGGGGGGAGATAATGGATGAGCAGTTCTTC,CATSEGGEIMDEQFF
TRBV7-2,TRBD2,TRBJ2-7,-,17,TGTGCCAGCAGCCATCCCGGGCTAGCGGAAAGCTCCTACGAGCAGTACTTC,CASSHPGLAESSYEQYF
TRBV2,TRBD1,TRBJ2-5,-,16,TGTGCCAGCAGTCGGCCCGGGACAGTCCGAGGGGAGACCCAGTACTTC,CASSRPGTVRGETQYF
TRBV29-1,TRBD2,TRBJ2-5,-,13,TGCAGCGTTGACCCGGGGGGGCAAGAGACCCAGTACTTC,CSVDPGGQETQYF
TRBV5-1,TRBD2,TRBJ2-1,-,15,TGCGCCAGCAGCCTTACTAGCGGGATCTACAATGAGCAGTTCTTC,CASSLTSGIYNEQFF
TRBV19,-,TRBJ1-1,-,12,TGTGCCAGTAGTTGGGGGGGGCCCGGCGCTTTCTTT,CASSWGGPGAFF
TRBV27,-,TRBJ2-3,-,13,TGTGCCAGCGGTCTTAGGGGTACAGATACGCAGTATTTT,CASGLRGTDTQYF
TRBV5-1,TRBD2,TRBJ2-7,-,15,TGCGCCAGCAGCGAGGGGACTAGCGGGAGTTACGAGCAGTACTTC,CASSEGTSGSYEQYF
TRBV6-5,TRBD1,TRBJ1-1,-,15,TGTGCCAGCAGGGGGATTACAGGGGGAGGGACTGAAGCTTTCTTT,CASRGITGGGTEAFF
TRBV18,-,TRBJ2-4,-,15,TGTGCCAGCTCACCGGGGCAGATAGCCAAAAACATTCAGTACTTC,CASSPGQIAKNIQYF
TRBV28,-,TRBJ1-5,-,15,TGTGCCAGCAGCGAGCCGACAGTTAGCAATCAGCCCCAGCATTTT,CASSEPTVSNQPQHF
TRBV27,TRBD2,TRBJ2-2,-,15,TGTGCCAGCCATCGACTAGCTGCGAACACCGGGGAGCTGTTTTTT,CASHRLAANTGELFF
TRBV6-6,TRBD1,TRBJ1-3,-,15,TGTGCCAGCAGTGTTGCAGGGGGCACCGGAAACACCATATATTTT,CASSVAGGTGNTIYF
TRBV4-1,-,TRBJ1-3,-,14,TGCGCCAGCAGCCAAAAGGGGACTGGAAACACCATATATTTT,CASSQKGTGNTIYF
TRBV10-3,TRBD1,TRBJ1-1,once,15,TGTGCCATCACCGACCGACAGGGAGAGGGTGTTGAAGCTTTCTTT,CAITDRQGEGVEAFF
TRBV2,TRBD1,TRBJ1-3,-,16,TGTGCCAGCGGAGACCGGACAGGGGGCCCTGGAAACACCATATATTTT,CASGDRTGGPGNTIYF
TRBV6-5,-,TRBJ2-5,-,13,TGTGCCAGCAGTTCTTACAGTGAAGAGACCCAGTACTTC,CASSSYSEETQYF
TRBV5-4,TRBD1,TRBJ1-1,-,14,TGTGCCAGCAGCTCGCCGACAGGGCCCGGTGAAGCTTTCTTT,CASSSPTGPGEAFF
TRBV6-5,-,TRBJ1-2,-,13,TGTGCCAGCGCCACCCCTGGACAAAGGGGCTACACCTTC,CASATPGQRGYTF
TRBV11-2,TRBD1,TRBJ1-2,-,13,TGTGCCAGCAGCCGGGGGACAGTCGGCGGCTACACCTTC,CASSRGTVGGYTF
TRBV5-4,TRBD2,TRBJ2-4,-,14,TGTGCCAGCAGCCCCGGGGGGGACAAAAACATTCAGTACTTC,CASSPGGDKNIQYF
TRBV20-1,-,TRBJ1-2,-,10,TGCAGTGCCCATGACTATGGCTACACCTTC,CSAHDYGYTF
TRBV23-1,-,TRBJ2-2,-,15,TGCGCCAGCAGTCATCCTGACAGGTGCGCCGGGGAGCTGTTTTTT,CASSHPDRCAGELFF
TRBV28,TRBD1,TRBJ2-5,-,15,TGTGCCAGCAGTTTATGGACAGGGGGCCAAGAGACCCAGTACTTC,CASSLWTGGQETQYF
TRBV24-1,TRBD2,TRBJ2-5,-,13,TGTGCCACCGCGGCTAGCGGGACTGAGACCCAGTACTTC,CATAASGTETQYF
TRBV5-1,-,TRBJ2-7,-,14,TGCGCCAGCAGCCCGGAGGGGGCTTCTTACGAGCAGTACTTC,CASSPEGASYEQYF
TRBV28,TRBD1,TRBJ2-3,few,14,TGTGCCAGCAGTTCACAGGGGAGTGCAGATACGCAGTATTTT,CASSSQGSADTQYF
TRBV3-1/TRBV3-2,TRBD1,TRBJ2-7,-,13,TGTGCCAGCAGCAACAGGGGGCTGCACGAGCAGTACTTC,CASSNRGLHEQYF